This is a list of T cell receptor beta chains from one sample in a study of blood T cells in healthy people across ages. MiXCR, applied by TCRdb to the 5' RACE reads, yields one record per CDR3 protein. The sample lists more than 800,000 distinct CDR3 sequences, about 28% occurring once. Sequenced sample: blood. These receptors originate from a woman at least 80 years old in good health. The conserved cysteine and the conserved F or W are not part of the CDR3 here.

TRBJ2-1	TRBV6-5	ASSSFRDRAYNEQF
TRBJ2-7	TRBV12-3/TRBV12-4	ASKTGIGVHEQY
TRBJ2-3	TRBV11-2	ASSPGDRGFGTDTQY
TRBJ2-1	TRBV4-2	ASSQDDSLSGGWNNEQF
TRBJ2-1	TRBV5-1	ASSLAVGQSAPEQF
TRBJ2-2	TRBV4-3	ASSQEWGITGELF
TRBJ2-7	TRBV20-1	SARDRVGEQY
TRBJ1-2	TRBV20-1	SARPSTGVYGYT
TRBJ1-1	TRBV18	ASSPYRGALNTEAF
TRBJ2-1	TRBV20-1	SVRDLSNEQF
TRBJ1-2	TRBV3-1	ASSPTGQGVYGCT
TRBJ1-5	TRBV10-3	AISSVDGNQPQH
TRBJ1-2	TRBV7-9	ASSSTDRANYGYT